The subject of this entry is one T cell receptor (beta chain). Its target is unknown. The libraries were made with immunoSEQ v3. The repertoire was sequenced with immunoSEQ multiplex PCR; TCRdb's copy has only in-frame clones and lacks some. This table has approximately 20,000 clones, around 79% appearing once. The time point here: pre-treatment sample, taken before nivolumab and TIL therapy. This sample is drawn from a study of TIL therapy for anti-PD-1-resistant metastatic lung cancer. Study-wide background: Half of patients were current or former smokers. Median tumor mutation burden was 1.5 mutations per megabase. Study-wide results and caveats: The cohort had more treatment-naive, never-smoker and oncogene-addicted patients than typical.

Trimming pared 7 bases from V and 2 bases from J, leaving 15 bases between. Germline V lookup: CDR1 MNHEY, CDR2 SVGAGI. There are 15 residues in the CDR3. The chain combines TRBV6-5 with TRBJ1-5; D is perhaps TRBD1 (5 bases). The sequenced sample was blood, obtained at baseline. This receptor was taken from a person aged 25-79 years with non-small cell lung cancer. The CDR3 loop reads CASTSSEGRNQPQHF. The CDR3 region has the DNA TGTGCCAGCACCTCTTCAGAGGGGCGCAATCAGCCCCAGCATTTT.